The present TCR beta chain was sequenced within a study of blood T cell repertoires in COVID-19. The CDR3 sequence is 15 residues long. Losses at the gene ends were 6 bases for V and 4 bases for J; bases not matched to a gene: 9. CDR1 is MNHEY, CDR2 SVGAGI, per germline. Some clones are missing from TCRdb's copy, which holds only in-frame ones; the method was immunoSEQ multiplex PCR. The table records 100,000 to 150,000 clones, 75% to 85% of them present only once. The sequenced sample was peripheral blood. The receptor was derived from a middle-aged man with active or convalescent COVID-19. The chain couples TRBV6-5 to TRBJ1-5, with 7 bases aligning to TRBD1. DNA for the CDR3: TGTGCCAGCAGCAGCGGACAGGCGGCTAATCAGCCCCAGCATTTT. Protein: CASSSGQAANQPQHF.